The sequence of this T cell receptor (beta chain) was determined in a study of identical twins. cDNA molecules carried unique molecular identifiers, and template switching added a universal primer site. Each CDR3 protein gets one entry after TCRdb re-called the 5' RACE reads with MiXCR. The sample holds 600,000 to 800,000 distinct CDR3 sequences, less than 25% seen once. The junction had 6 bases not matched to a gene; V was cut back by 4 bases and J by 7 bases. Per the germline V gene, CDR1 is SGHTA and CDR2 is FQGNSA. This CDR3 is 15 amino acids long. The sample was also reused in another study, on T cells expressing NK-cell markers.

The chain recombines TRBV7-2 with TRBJ2-2; 10 bases match TRBD2. The material sequenced was PBMCs. The TCR originated in a woman under 30 in good health. The CDR3 spells CASSSLAGVGGELFF. CDR3 nucleotide sequence: TGTGCCAGCAGCTCCCTAGCGGGGGTTGGCGGGGAGCTGTTTTTT.